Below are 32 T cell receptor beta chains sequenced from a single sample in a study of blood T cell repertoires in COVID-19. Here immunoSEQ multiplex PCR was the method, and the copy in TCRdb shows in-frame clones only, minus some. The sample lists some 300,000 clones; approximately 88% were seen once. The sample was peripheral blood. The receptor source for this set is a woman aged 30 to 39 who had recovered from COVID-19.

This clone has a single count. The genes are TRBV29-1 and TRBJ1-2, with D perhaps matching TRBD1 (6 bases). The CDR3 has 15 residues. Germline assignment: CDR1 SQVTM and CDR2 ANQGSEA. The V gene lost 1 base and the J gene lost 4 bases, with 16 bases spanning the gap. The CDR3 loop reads CSVEALYRDPYGYTF. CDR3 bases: TGCAGCGTTGAAGCGTTGTACAGGGACCCCTATGGCTACACCTTC. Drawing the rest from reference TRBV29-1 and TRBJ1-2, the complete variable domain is SAVISQKPSRDICQRGTSLTIQCQVDSQVTMMFWYRQQPGQSLTLIATANQGSEATYESGFVIDKFPISRPNLTFSTLTVSNMSPEDSSIYLCSVEALYRDPYGYTFGSGTRLTVV.

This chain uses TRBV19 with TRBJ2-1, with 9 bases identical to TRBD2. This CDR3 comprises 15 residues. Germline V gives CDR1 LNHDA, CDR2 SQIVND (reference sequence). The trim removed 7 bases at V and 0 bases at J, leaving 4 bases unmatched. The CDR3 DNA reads TGTGCCAGTAAAGAGACTAGCGGCTCCTACAATGAGCAGTTCTTC. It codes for CASKETSGSYNEQFF.

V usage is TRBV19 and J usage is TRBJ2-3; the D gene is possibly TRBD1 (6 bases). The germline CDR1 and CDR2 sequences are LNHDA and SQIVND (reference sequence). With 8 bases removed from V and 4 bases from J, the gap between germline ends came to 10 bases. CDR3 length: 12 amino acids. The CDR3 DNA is TGTGCCAGTGGGACACCGCCAGATACGCAGTATTTT. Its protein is CASGTPPDTQYF.

The CDR3, as DNA: TGTGCCAGCAGGCTAACTAGCGGGGGGCCCGATACGCAGTATTTT. Protein product: CASRLTSGGPDTQYF. This rearrangement joins TRBV5-4 to TRBJ2-3; 12 bases match TRBD2. Trimming took 5 bases from V and 6 from J; bases not matched to a gene: 7. The CDR3 totals 15 residues. Germline V gene lookup returns CDR1 SGHNT and CDR2 YYREEE (reference sequence).

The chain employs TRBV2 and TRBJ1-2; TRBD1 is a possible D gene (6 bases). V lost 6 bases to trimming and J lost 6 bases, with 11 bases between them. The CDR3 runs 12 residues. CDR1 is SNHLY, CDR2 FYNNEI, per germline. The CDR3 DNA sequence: TGTGCCAGCAGAGGGGGAGAGAATGGCTACACCTTC. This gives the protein CASRGGENGYTF.

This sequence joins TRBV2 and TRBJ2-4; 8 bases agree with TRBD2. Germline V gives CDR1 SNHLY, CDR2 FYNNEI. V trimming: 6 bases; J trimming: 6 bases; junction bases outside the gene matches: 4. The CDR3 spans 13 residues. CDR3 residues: CASSLGLVNIQYF. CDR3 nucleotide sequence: TGTGCCAGCAGCCTGGGACTAGTAAACATTCAGTACTTC.

The CDR3 DNA reads as TGTGCCAGCAGCATAACAGTGGGGGCAACAGAGACCCAGTACTTC. It translates to CASSITVGATETQYF. The chain is built from TRBV3-1 (or the pseudogene TRBV3-2) and TRBJ2-5, with D maybe TRBD1 (6 bases). Trimming pared 5 bases from V and 4 bases from J, leaving 17 bases between. Germline CDR1 reads LGHDT; CDR2 reads YNNKEL (reference sequence). The CDR3 length is 15 residues.

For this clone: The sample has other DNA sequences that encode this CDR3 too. The CDR3 protein is CASSPSGGTEAFF. As DNA, the CDR3 is TGTGCCAGCAGCCCATCAGGGGGCACTGAAGCTTTCTTT. V is TRBV28 and J is TRBJ1-1; 7 nucleotides agree with TRBD1. CDR3 length: 13 amino acids. The germline CDR1 and CDR2 sequences are MDHEN and SYDVKM. V shed 6 bases and J 4 bases; nucleotides not matched to a gene: 5.

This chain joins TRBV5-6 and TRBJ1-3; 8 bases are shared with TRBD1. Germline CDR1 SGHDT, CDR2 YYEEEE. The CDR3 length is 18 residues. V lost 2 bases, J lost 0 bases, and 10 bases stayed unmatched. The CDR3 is CASSFSGTGVFSGNTIYF. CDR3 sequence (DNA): TGTGCCAGCAGCTTTTCCGGGACAGGTGTTTTCTCTGGAAACACCATATATTTT.

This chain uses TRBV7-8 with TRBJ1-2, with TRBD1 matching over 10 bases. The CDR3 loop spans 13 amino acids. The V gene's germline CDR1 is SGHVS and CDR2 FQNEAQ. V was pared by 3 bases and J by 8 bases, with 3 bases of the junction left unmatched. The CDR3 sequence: CASSFDRGRGYTF. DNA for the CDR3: TGTGCCAGCAGCTTTGACAGGGGGCGCGGCTACACCTTC.

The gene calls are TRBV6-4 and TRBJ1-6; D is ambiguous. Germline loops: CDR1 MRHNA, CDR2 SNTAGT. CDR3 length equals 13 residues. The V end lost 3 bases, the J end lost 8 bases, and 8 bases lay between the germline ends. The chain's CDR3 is CASSETEHSPLHF. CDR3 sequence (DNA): TGTGCCAGCAGTGAAACAGAACATTCACCCCTCCACTTT.

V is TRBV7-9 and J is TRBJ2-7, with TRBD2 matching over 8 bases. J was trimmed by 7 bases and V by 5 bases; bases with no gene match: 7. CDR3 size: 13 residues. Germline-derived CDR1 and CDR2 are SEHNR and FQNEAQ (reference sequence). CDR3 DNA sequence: TGTGCCAGCAGCCGGGAGGGGGACGGGGAGCAGTACTTC. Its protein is CASSREGDGEQYF. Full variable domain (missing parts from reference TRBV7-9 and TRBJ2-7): DTGVSQNPRHKITKRGQNVTFRCDPISEHNRLYWYRQTLGQGPEFLTYFQNEAQLEKSRLLSDRFSAERPKGSFSTLEIQRTEQGDSAMYLCASSREGDGEQYFGPGTRLTVT.

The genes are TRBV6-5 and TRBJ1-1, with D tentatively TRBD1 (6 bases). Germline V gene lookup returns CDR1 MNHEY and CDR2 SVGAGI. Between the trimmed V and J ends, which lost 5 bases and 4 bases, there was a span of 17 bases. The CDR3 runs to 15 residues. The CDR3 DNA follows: TGTGCCAGCAGTCGAAGTGGGGGCAAGAGCACTGAAGCTTTCTTT. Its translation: CASSRSGGKSTEAFF.

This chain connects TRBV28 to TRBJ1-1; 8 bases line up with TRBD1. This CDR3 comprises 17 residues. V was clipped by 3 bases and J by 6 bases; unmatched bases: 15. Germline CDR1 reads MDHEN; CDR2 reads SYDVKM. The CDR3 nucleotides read TGTGCCAGCAGTTTGAGAGGACAGGGATGGCTCCTACCTGAAGCTTTCTTT. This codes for CASSLRGQGWLLPEAFF.

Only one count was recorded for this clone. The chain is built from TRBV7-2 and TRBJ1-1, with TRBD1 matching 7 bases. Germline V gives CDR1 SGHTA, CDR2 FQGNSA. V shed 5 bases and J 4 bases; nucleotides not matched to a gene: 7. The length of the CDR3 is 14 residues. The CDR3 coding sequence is TGTGCCAGCAGCATTACAGGGGTGAGCACTGAAGCTTTCTTT. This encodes CASSITGVSTEAFF.

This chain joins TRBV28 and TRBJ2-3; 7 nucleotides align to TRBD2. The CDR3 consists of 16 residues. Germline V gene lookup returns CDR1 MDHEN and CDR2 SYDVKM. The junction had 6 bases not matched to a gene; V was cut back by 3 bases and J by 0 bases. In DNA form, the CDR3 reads TGTGCCAGCAGTTTGTGGGGGGGGACGAGCACAGATACGCAGTATTTT. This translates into CASSLWGGTSTDTQYF.

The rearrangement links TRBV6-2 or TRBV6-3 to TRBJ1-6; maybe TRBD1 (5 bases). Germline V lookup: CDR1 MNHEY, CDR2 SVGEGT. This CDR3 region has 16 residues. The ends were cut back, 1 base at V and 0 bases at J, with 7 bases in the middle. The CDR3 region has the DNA TGTGCCAGCAGTTACTTCGGGGGCTCCTATAATTCACCCCTCCACTTT. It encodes CASSYFGGSYNSPLHF.

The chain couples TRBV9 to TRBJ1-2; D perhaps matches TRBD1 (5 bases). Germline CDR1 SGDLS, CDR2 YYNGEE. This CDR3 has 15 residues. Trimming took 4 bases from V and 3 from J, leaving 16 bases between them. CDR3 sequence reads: CASSSRPGGDYGYTF. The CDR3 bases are TGTGCCAGCAGCTCCCGTCCGGGGGGAGACTATGGCTACACCTTC.

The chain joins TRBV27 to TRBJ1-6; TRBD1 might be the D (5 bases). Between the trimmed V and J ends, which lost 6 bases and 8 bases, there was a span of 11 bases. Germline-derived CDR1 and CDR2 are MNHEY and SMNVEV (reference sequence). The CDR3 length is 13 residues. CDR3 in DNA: TGTGCCAGCAGACTATGGGGGGATTCACCCCTCCACTTT. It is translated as CASRLWGDSPLHF.

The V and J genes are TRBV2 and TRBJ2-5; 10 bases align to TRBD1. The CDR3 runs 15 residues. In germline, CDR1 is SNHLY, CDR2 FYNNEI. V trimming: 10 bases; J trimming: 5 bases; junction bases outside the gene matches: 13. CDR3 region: CATRRRQGARETQYF. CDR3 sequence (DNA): TGTGCCACCAGAAGACGACAGGGGGCGCGGGAGACCCAGTACTTC.

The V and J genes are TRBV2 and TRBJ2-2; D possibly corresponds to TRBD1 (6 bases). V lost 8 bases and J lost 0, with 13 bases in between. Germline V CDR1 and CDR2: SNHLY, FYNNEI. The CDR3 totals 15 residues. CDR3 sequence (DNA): TGTGCCAGCGCGAAGGACAGTTCGAACACCGGGGAGCTGTTTTTT. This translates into CASAKDSSNTGELFF.

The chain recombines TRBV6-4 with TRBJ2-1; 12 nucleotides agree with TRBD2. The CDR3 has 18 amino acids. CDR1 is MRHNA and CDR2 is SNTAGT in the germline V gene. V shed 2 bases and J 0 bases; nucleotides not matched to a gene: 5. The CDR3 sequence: CASSDKLAGGRSYNEQFF. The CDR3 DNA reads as TGTGCCAGCAGTGACAAACTAGCGGGGGGTCGCTCCTACAATGAGCAGTTCTTC.

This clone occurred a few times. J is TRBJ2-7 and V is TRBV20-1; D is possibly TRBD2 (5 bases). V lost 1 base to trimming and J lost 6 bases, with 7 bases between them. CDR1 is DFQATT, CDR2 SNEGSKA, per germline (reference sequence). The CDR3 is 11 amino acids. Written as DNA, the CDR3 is TGCAGTGCTAGAGGAGGGAGCGAGCAGTACTTC. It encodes CSARGGSEQYF.

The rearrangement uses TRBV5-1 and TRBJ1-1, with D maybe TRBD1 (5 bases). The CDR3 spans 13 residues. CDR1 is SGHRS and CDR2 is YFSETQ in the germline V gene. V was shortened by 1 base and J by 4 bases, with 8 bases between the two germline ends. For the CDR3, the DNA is TGCGCCAGCAGCTTGTTGGGGGGCACTGAAGCTTTCTTT. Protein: CASSLLGGTEAFF.

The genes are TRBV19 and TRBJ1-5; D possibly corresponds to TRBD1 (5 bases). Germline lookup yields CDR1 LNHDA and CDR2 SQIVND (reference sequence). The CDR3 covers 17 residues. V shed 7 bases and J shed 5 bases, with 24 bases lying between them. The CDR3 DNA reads TGTGCCAGTACCCCGGGCAGGGTTGGTGAGTATGATCAGCCCCAGCATTTT. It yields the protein CASTPGRVGEYDQPQHF.

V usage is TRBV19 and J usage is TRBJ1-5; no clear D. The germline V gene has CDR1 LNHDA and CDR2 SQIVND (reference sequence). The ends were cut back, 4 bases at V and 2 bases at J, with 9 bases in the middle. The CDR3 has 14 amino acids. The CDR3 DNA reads TGTGCCAGTAGTAAATACAACGGCAATCAGCCCCAGCATTTT. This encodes CASSKYNGNQPQHF.

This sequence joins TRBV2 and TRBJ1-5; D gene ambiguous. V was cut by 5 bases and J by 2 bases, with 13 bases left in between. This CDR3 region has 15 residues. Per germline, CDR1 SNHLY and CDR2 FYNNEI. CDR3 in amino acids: CASSFDLRGNQPQHF. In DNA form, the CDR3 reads TGTGCCAGCAGTTTCGATTTGAGGGGCAATCAGCCCCAGCATTTT. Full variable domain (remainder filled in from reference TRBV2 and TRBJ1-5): EPEVTQTPSHQVTQMGQEVILRCVPISNHLYFYWYRQILGQKVEFLVSFYNNEISEKSEIFDDQFSVERPDGSNFTLKIRSTKLEDSAMYFCASSFDLRGNQPQHFGDGTRLSIL.

The CDR3 DNA follows: TGTGCCAGCAGCGAATTAGTGTACAGGGATGTCGAAGCTTTCTTT. It is translated as CASSELVYRDVEAFF. The gene calls are TRBV5-6 and TRBJ1-1; D may be TRBD1 (6 bases). Germline CDR1 reads SGHDT; CDR2 reads YYEEEE. V lost 4 bases and J lost 8, with 21 bases in between. There are 15 residues in the CDR3.

The DNA of the CDR3 is TGTGCCAGCTCACCACAGGGGAGGGACACTGAAGCTTTCTTT. Translation gives CASSPQGRDTEAFF. This chain links TRBV18 with TRBJ1-1; D possibly corresponds to TRBD1 (5 bases). Trimming took off 1 base at V and 3 bases at J, with 9 bases between the two ends. The CDR3 has 14 residues. CDR1 is KGHSH and CDR2 is LQKENI in the germline V gene.

The CDR3 protein is CASSLGVVNEQFF. CDR3 in DNA: TGCGCCAGCAGCTTGGGAGTCGTTAATGAGCAGTTCTTC. This chain connects TRBV5-1 to TRBJ2-1; D uncertain. Trimming shortened V by 0 bases and J by 7 bases, and 8 bases separated the two germline ends. Germline V gene sequence: CDR1 SGHRS, CDR2 YFSETQ. The CDR3 is 13 amino acids.

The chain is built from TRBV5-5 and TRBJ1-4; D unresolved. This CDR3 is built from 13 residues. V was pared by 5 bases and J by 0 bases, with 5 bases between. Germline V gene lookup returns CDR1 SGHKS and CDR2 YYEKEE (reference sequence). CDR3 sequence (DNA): TGTGCCAGCAGTACTGCAACTAATGAAAAACTGTTTTTT. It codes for CASSTATNEKLFF.

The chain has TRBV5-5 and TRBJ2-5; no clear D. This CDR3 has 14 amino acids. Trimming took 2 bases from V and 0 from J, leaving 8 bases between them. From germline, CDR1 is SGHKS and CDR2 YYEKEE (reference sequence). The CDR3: CASSFLADQETQYF. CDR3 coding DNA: TGTGCCAGCAGCTTTTTGGCAGACCAAGAGACCCAGTACTTC.